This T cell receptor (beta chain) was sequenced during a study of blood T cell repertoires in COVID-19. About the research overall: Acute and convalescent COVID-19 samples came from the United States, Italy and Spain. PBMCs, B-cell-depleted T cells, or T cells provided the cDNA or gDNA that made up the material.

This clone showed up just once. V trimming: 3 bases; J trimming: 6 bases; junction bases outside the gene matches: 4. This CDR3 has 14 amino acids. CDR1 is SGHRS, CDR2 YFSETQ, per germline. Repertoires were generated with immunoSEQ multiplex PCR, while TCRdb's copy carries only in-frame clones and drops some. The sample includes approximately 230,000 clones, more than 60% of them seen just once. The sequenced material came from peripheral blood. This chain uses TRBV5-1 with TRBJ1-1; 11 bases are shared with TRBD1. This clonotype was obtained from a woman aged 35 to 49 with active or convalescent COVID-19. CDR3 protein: CASSSGQGDSEAFF. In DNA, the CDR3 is TGCGCCAGCAGCTCGGGACAGGGGGATTCTGAAGCTTTCTTT.